This TCR beta chain is drawn from a study of shared clonotypes between healthy human individuals. The CDR3 extends over 11 amino acids. The germline V gene has CDR1 SGHRS and CDR2 YFSETQ. The ends were cut back, 4 bases at V and 9 bases at J, with 9 bases in the middle. Study observations and caveats: The donor pool, a small one, limited the genetic and exposure-history diversity represented. Across subsets, estimated richness was generally greater for naive than for memory populations. Naive CD4 clonotypes were shared across several donors at about 5.3%.

Concerning this clone: Its cognate antigen is unknown.

The authors loaded 150 to 250 ng DNA, around 32,000 T cell genomes, into sorted-subset replicate PCRs. Here immunoSEQ multiplex PCR was the method, and the copy in TCRdb shows in-frame clones only, minus some. The sample carries 800,000 to 1,200,000 clones, 75% to 80% recorded once. The chain recombines TRBV5-1 with TRBJ2-3, with D possibly TRBD2 on 6 matching bases. The sequencing input was memory CD4+ T cells from PBMCs. Indicated subset: CD45RA-negative fraction. The sequence was obtained from a man aged 18-30 years in good health. Some clones in this sample may be carry-over from other donors' samples. The CDR3 nucleotides are TGCGCCAGCAGCCGGGACTTCACGCAGTATTTT. It encodes CASSRDFTQYF.